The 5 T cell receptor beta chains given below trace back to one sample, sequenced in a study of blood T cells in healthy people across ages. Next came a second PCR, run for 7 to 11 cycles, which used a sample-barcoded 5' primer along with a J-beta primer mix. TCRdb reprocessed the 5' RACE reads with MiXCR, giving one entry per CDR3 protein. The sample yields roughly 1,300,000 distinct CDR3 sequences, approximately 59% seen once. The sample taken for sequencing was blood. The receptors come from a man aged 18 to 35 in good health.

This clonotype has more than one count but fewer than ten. CDR3 bases: TGTGCCATTGCACAGGGGACGCTTACTGAAGCTTTCTTT. This encodes CAIAQGTLTEAFF. The chain has TRBV7-9 and TRBJ1-1; 7 bases map to TRBD1. CDR3 length: 13 amino acids. Germline lookup yields CDR1 SEHNR and CDR2 FQNEAQ (reference sequence). Trimming took 10 bases from V and 5 from J; bases not matched to a gene: 10.

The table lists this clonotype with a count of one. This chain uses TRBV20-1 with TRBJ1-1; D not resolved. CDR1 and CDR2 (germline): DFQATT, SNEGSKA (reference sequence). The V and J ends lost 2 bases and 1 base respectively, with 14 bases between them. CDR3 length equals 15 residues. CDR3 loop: CSARIPERGNTEAFF. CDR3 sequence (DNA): TGCAGTGCTAGAATACCCGAGCGGGGGAACACTGAAGCTTTCTTT.

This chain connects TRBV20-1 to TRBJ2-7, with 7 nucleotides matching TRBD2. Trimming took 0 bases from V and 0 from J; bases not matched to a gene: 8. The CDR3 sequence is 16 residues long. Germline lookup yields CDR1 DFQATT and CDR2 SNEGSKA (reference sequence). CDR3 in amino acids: CSARDGGRGVSYEQYF. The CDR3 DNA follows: TGCAGTGCTAGAGATGGAGGCCGGGGGGTCTCCTACGAGCAGTACTTC.

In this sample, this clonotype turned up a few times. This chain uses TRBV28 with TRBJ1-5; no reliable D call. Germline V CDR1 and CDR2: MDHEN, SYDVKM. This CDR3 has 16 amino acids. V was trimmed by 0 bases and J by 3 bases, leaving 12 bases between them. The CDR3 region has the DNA TGTGCCAGCAGTTTATGGCGTCTAGATTTCAATCAGCCCCAGCATTTT. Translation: CASSLWRLDFNQPQHF.

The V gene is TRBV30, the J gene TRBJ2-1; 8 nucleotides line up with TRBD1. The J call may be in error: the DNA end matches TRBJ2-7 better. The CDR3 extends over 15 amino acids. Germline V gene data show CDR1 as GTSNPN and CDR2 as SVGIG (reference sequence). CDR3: CAQDREGEGRNEQYF. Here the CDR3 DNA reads TGTGCACAGGACAGGGAAGGCGAGGGACGGAATGAGCAGTACTTC.